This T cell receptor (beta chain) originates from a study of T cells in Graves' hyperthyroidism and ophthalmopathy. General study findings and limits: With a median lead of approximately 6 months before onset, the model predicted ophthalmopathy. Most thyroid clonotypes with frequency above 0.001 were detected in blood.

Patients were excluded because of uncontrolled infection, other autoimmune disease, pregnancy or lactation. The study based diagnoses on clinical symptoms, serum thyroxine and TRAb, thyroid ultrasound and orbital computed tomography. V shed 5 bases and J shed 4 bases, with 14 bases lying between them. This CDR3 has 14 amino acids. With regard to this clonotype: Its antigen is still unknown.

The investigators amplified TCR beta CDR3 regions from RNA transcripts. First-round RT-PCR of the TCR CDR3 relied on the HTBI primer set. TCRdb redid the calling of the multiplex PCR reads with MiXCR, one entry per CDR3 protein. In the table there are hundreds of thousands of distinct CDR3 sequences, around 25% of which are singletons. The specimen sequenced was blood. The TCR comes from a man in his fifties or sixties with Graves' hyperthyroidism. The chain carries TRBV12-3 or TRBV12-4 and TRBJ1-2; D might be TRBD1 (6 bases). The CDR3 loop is CASSVQQGSYGYTF. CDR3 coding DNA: TGTGCCAGCAGTGTCCAACAGGGCAGCTATGGCTACACCTTC.